This passage covers 28 T cell receptor beta chains from one sample sequenced in a study of blood T cell repertoires in COVID-19. The repertoire was sequenced with immunoSEQ multiplex PCR; TCRdb's copy has only in-frame clones and lacks some. The sample shows almost 250,000 clones, roughly 89% of them seen only once. The sequencing input was PBMCs or T cells enriched from blood (not recorded which). These TCRs come from a woman between 25 and 40 years old who had recovered from COVID-19.

The table lists this clone with a count of one. The CDR3 DNA is TGTGCCATCAGTGTAGGGACAGGGGGCAATCAGCCCCAGCATTTT. Translated: CAISVGTGGNQPQHF. V and J are TRBV10-3 and TRBJ1-5; 10 positions match TRBD1. The CDR3 extends over 15 amino acids. J was trimmed by 2 bases and V by 4 bases; bases with no gene match: 2. In germline, CDR1 is ENHRY, CDR2 SYGVKD.

The CDR3 DNA sequence: TGTGCCAGCAGTTTATTCCTAGCGGGAGTCCCCGGGGAGCTGTTTTTT. This sequence encodes CASSLFLAGVPGELFF. The rearrangement uses TRBV28 and TRBJ2-2; 10 bases are a match to TRBD2. The V gene's germline CDR1 is MDHEN and CDR2 SYDVKM. The CDR3 contains 16 residues. V dropped 1 base and J dropped 6; count of bases not matched to a gene: 5.

The gene calls are TRBV7-6 and TRBJ2-1; D not resolved. V lost 4 bases and J lost 9, with 13 bases in between. Germline V gene sequence: CDR1 SGHVS, CDR2 FNYEAQ. The length of the CDR3 is 13 residues. CDR3: CASSSGPSVEQFF. The CDR3 region has the DNA TGTGCCAGCAGCTCAGGCCCTTCAGTTGAGCAGTTCTTC.

This clone was observed a handful of times. The CDR3 DNA follows: TGCGCCAGTTCCAGGGCGGGGCGAGGGACCGGGGAGCTGTTTTTT. It yields the protein CASSRAGRGTGELFF. The chain employs TRBV5-1 and TRBJ2-2, with D perhaps TRBD2 (6 bases). The CDR3 sequence is 15 residues long. V lost 8 bases, J lost 5 bases, and 19 bases lay in between. The germline gives CDR1 SGHRS, CDR2 YFSETQ.

The chain uses TRBV27 and TRBJ1-6, with D perhaps TRBD1 (5 bases). Trimming removed 8 bases from V and 8 bases from J, with 25 bases in between. The germline CDR1 and CDR2 sequences are MNHEY and SMNVEV (reference sequence). The CDR3 is made up of 17 amino acids. CDR3 bases: TGTGCCAGCGGACGCCTCCGAGGGGCGGGGGTCGATTCACCCCTCCACTTT. As protein: CASGRLRGAGVDSPLHF.

The CDR3 is CAINSGKGSYNEQFF. The CDR3 DNA sequence: TGTGCCATCAACAGCGGGAAGGGATCCTACAATGAGCAGTTCTTC. The V gene is TRBV10-3, the J gene TRBJ2-1; 7 nucleotides agree with TRBD2. V was clipped by 7 bases and J by 1 base; unmatched bases: 7. This CDR3 contains 15 residues. Germline V CDR1 and CDR2: ENHRY, SYGVKD.

The rearrangement links TRBV5-8 to TRBJ1-5; no clear D. This CDR3 contains 13 residues. V was cut by 0 bases and J by 4 bases, with 5 bases left in between. Germline CDR1 reads SGHTS; CDR2 reads YDEGEE. The CDR3 loop is CASSLAINQPQHF. For the CDR3, the DNA is TGTGCCAGCAGCTTGGCTATAAATCAGCCCCAGCATTTT.

The chain employs TRBV5-1 and TRBJ2-1; 8 bases map to TRBD1. CDR1 and CDR2 from the germline V gene are SGHRS and YFSETQ. The ends lost 0 bases at V and 10 bases at J; junction bases unmatched: 6. The CDR3 consists of 14 residues. As DNA, the CDR3 is TGCGCCAGCAGCTTGGGGGGGACAGGCTCAGAGCAGTTCTTC. Encoded protein: CASSLGGTGSEQFF.

J is TRBJ1-6 and V is TRBV30; possible D gene TRBD1, 6 bases. The CDR3 spans 17 residues. CDR1 and CDR2 (germline): GTSNPN, SVGIG (reference sequence). V was shortened by 3 bases and J by 8 bases, with 23 bases between the two germline ends. The DNA for the CDR3 is TGTGCCTGGAGCCCTTTAGGGGGAGCCCGAAGGGATTCACCCCTCCACTTT. Encoded protein: CAWSPLGGARRDSPLHF.

The chain recombines TRBV28 with TRBJ1-1; no firm D call. Germline V gene lookup returns CDR1 MDHEN and CDR2 SYDVKM. V lost 8 bases to trimming and J lost 0 bases, with 13 bases between them. The CDR3 has 14 amino acids. CDR3: CASRGFRVNTEAFF. In nucleotides, the CDR3 is TGTGCCAGCCGAGGATTTCGTGTGAACACTGAAGCTTTCTTT.

Concerning this clone: The germline gene is not matched at one end of the junction; a read error may be the cause. Distinct nucleotide sequences in the sample also encode this CDR3. The gene calls are TRBV5-1 and TRBJ2-7; 12 nucleotides agree with TRBD2. The CDR3 has 14 residues. Germline V CDR1 and CDR2: SGHRS, YFSETQ. The CDR3 reads CASSLGTSGYEQYF. CDR3 coding DNA: TGCGCCAGCAGTTTGGGGACTAGCGGGTACGAGCAGTACTTC. The whole variable domain, filled in from reference TRBV5-1 and TRBJ2-7, reads KAGVTQTPRYLIKTRGQQVTLSCSPISGHRSVSWYQQTPGQGLQFLFEYFSETQRNKGNFPGRFSGRQFSNSRSEMNVSTLELGDSALYLCASSLGTSGYEQYFGPGTRLTVT.

The chain combines TRBV6-2 or TRBV6-3 with TRBJ1-5, with 7 bases that match TRBD1. The CDR3 totals 14 residues. CDR1 and CDR2 from the germline V gene are MNHEY and SVGEGT. V shed 6 bases and J 4 bases; nucleotides not matched to a gene: 6. The CDR3 loop reads CASSPSGGNQPQHF. CDR3 in DNA: TGTGCCAGCAGCCCCTCAGGGGGAAATCAGCCCCAGCATTTT.

The chain couples TRBV15 to TRBJ1-3, with D possibly TRBD1 on 6 matching bases. Germline V gene sequence: CDR1 LNHNV, CDR2 YYDKDF (reference sequence). The V and J ends lost 0 bases and 2 bases respectively, with 11 bases between them. The CDR3 length is 16 residues. The chain's CDR3 is CATSRERGAAGNTIYF. The DNA of the CDR3 is TGTGCCACCAGCAGAGAGCGGGGGGCTGCTGGAAACACCATATATTTT. The complete variable domain, with remaining parts taken from reference TRBV15 and TRBJ1-3, reads DAMVIQNPRYQVTQFGKPVTLSCSQTLNHNVMYWYQQKSSQAPKLLFHYYDKDFNNEADTPDNFQSRRPNTSFCFLDIRSPGLGDTAMYLCATSRERGAAGNTIYFGEGSWLTVV.

This chain connects TRBV7-2 to TRBJ2-1, with 8 bases matching TRBD2. After removal of 4 bases from V and 14 bases from J, the junction contained 13 bases not matched to a gene. The germline V gene has CDR1 SGHTA and CDR2 FQGNSA. This CDR3 is built from 14 residues. The CDR3 nucleotides are TGTGCCAGCAGCTCTGTGGCGGGAGGTGGAGGGGAGTTCTTC. This codes for CASSSVAGGGGEFF.

The count of this clone is one. The chain is built from TRBV7-9 and TRBJ2-1, with 9 positions matching TRBD2. The trim removed 4 bases at V and 10 bases at J, leaving 5 bases unmatched. The germline CDR1 and CDR2 sequences are SEHNR and FQNEAQ (reference sequence). CDR3 size: 13 residues. For the CDR3, the DNA is TGTGCCAGCAGCTCTAGCGGGGCCAGGGAGCAGTTCTTC. This encodes CASSSSGAREQFF.

This chain uses TRBV5-1 with TRBJ2-5; D call uncertain. The CDR3 has 13 residues. Trimming removed 4 bases from V and 3 bases from J, with 10 bases in between. In germline, CDR1 is SGHRS, CDR2 YFSETQ. DNA for the CDR3: TGCGCCAGCAGCCGTTTCCCCGAAGAGACCCAGTACTTC. Its translation is CASSRFPEETQYF.

V and J are TRBV28 and TRBJ2-7; 10 bases are a match to TRBD1. V lost 5 bases, J lost 1 base, and 2 bases stayed unmatched. This CDR3 has 14 amino acids. Germline-derived CDR1 and CDR2 are MDHEN and SYDVKM. The CDR3 DNA reads as TGTGCCAGCAGTGGGGACAGGGGATCCTACGAGCAGTACTTC. Translating it yields CASSGDRGSYEQYF.

The chain links TRBV7-6 to TRBJ2-1; 10 positions agree with TRBD2. Trimming removed 3 bases from V and 4 bases from J; junction bases left unmatched: 6. Germline values: CDR1 SGHVS, CDR2 FNYEAQ. This CDR3 has 16 residues. CDR3 nucleotides: TGTGCCAGCAGCTTGGGGACTAGCGCGCTGTACAATGAGCAGTTCTTC. It specifies CASSLGTSALYNEQFF.

This clone occurred once. The chain carries TRBV4-1 and TRBJ1-2; a weak D match, TRBD1 (5 bases). V lost 3 bases to trimming and J lost 2 bases, with 13 bases between them. Per the germline V gene, CDR1 is MGHRA and CDR2 is YSYEKL. The CDR3 extends over 15 amino acids. CDR3 protein: CASSQEGAGNYGYTF. In DNA, the CDR3 is TGCGCCAGCAGCCAGGAAGGGGCAGGGAACTATGGCTACACCTTC.

This chain connects TRBV7-2 to TRBJ1-1, with a weak D call TRBD1 (6 bases). Trimming stripped 5 bases from V and 5 bases from J, with 18 bases between. Germline CDR1 SGHTA, CDR2 FQGNSA. This CDR3 contains 15 residues. Written as DNA, the CDR3 is TGTGCCAGCAGCCCGGGACACCCTCTGGGGACTGAAGCTTTCTTT. Amino acid sequence: CASSPGHPLGTEAFF.

The chain uses TRBV7-8 and TRBJ2-1, with 8 bases lining up with TRBD1. Germline V CDR1 and CDR2: SGHVS, FQNEAQ. The CDR3 runs to 15 residues. The V segment lost 3 bases and the J segment 1 base; nucleotides outside the gene matches: 2. As DNA, the CDR3 is TGTGCCAGCAGCTTCGACAGGGGATCCTACAATGAGCAGTTCTTC. Protein product: CASSFDRGSYNEQFF. The full variable domain, completed using reference TRBV7-8 and TRBJ2-1, is GAGVSQSPRYKVAKRGQDVALRCDPISGHVSLFWYQQALGQGPEFLTYFQNEAQLDKSGLPSDRFFAERPEGSVSTLKIQRTQQEDSAVYLCASSFDRGSYNEQFFGPGTRLTVL.

CDR3 nucleotides: TGTGCCAGCAGCTTGAGACAGGGTTCCCATGAGCAGTTCTTC. Translated, it gives CASSLRQGSHEQFF. The chain links TRBV11-3 to TRBJ2-1, with 7 positions matching TRBD1. This CDR3 is 14 amino acids long. Unmatched junction bases numbered 7, after V lost 3 bases and J lost 8 bases. Germline CDR1 reads SGHNT; CDR2 reads YENEEA.

The rearrangement joins TRBV4-2 to TRBJ2-5; 7 nucleotides match TRBD2. Germline V gives CDR1 LGHNA, CDR2 YNFKEQ. The CDR3 consists of 14 residues. Losses at the gene ends were 0 bases for V and 5 bases for J; bases not matched to a gene: 3. The CDR3 DNA sequence: TGTGCCAGCAGCCAAGATGGGGGAGGGGAGACCCAGTACTTC. Protein product: CASSQDGGGETQYF.

The chain is built from TRBV19 and TRBJ1-5; 7 positions agree with TRBD1. V shed 3 bases, J shed 6 bases, and the junction held 14 bases outside the gene matches. CDR1 is LNHDA and CDR2 is SQIVND in the germline V gene (reference sequence). The CDR3 has 17 amino acids. CDR3: CASSIWAVGQRTQPQHF. The DNA for the CDR3 is TGTGCCAGTAGTATTTGGGCCGTGGGACAGCGTACTCAGCCCCAGCATTTT.

The rearrangement uses TRBV28 and TRBJ1-2; unclear D gene. V shed 6 bases and J shed 0 bases, with 8 bases lying between them. This CDR3 region has 13 residues. Germline V gene lookup returns CDR1 MDHEN and CDR2 SYDVKM. CDR3 residues: CASRAQANYGYTF. DNA for the CDR3: TGTGCCAGCAGGGCGCAGGCTAACTATGGCTACACCTTC.

This chain links TRBV19 with TRBJ2-1, with 12 bases aligning to TRBD2. J was trimmed by 4 bases and V by 7 bases; bases with no gene match: 5. Germline V gives CDR1 LNHDA, CDR2 SQIVND (reference sequence). This CDR3 has 15 amino acids. CDR3 in amino acids: CASMMTSGSYNEQFF. The CDR3 nucleotides are TGTGCCAGTATGATGACTAGCGGGAGTTACAATGAGCAGTTCTTC.

V is TRBV10-2 and J is TRBJ2-7; 13 nucleotides line up with TRBD2. The trim removed 5 bases at V and 4 bases at J, leaving 5 bases unmatched. Germline-derived CDR1 and CDR2 are WSHSY and SAAADI. The CDR3 has 15 amino acids. The CDR3 DNA reads as TGCGCCAGCAGTAGGACTAGCGGGAGCCAGTACGAGCAGTACTTC. It specifies CASSRTSGSQYEQYF.

The rearrangement joins TRBV6-5 to TRBJ2-1; tentatively, D is TRBD2 (5 bases). This CDR3 contains 13 residues. The V gene lost 5 bases and the J gene lost 7 bases, with 12 bases spanning the gap. Germline assignment: CDR1 MNHEY and CDR2 SVGAGI. CDR3 loop: CASSPRRGNEQFF. Here the CDR3 DNA reads TGTGCCAGCAGTCCTCGCCGAGGGAATGAGCAGTTCTTC.